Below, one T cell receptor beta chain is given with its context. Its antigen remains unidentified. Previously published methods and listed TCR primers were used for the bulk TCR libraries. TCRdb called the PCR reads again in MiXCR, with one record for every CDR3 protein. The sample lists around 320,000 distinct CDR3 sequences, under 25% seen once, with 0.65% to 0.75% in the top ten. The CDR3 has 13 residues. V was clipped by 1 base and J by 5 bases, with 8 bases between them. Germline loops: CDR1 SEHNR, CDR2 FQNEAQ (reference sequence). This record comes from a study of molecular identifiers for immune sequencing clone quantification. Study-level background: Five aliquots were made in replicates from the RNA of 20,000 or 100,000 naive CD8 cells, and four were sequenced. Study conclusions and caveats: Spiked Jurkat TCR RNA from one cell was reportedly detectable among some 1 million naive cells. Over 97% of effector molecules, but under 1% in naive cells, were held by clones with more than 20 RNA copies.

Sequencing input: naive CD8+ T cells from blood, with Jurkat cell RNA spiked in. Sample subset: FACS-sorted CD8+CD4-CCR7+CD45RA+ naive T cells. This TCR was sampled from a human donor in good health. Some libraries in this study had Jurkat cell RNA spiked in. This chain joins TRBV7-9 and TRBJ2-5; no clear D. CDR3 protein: CASSLVSSETQYF. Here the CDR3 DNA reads TGTGCCAGCAGCTTAGTTAGTTCGGAGACCCAGTACTTC.